One and the same sample provided the 31 T cell receptor beta chains below, sequenced in a study of T cells in Graves' hyperthyroidism and ophthalmopathy. The source material, RNA transcripts, was used to amplify TCR beta CDR3 regions. The primer set for the first-round RT-PCR of the TCR CDR3 was HTBI. TCRdb used MiXCR to reprocess the multiplex PCR reads, holding one entry per CDR3 protein. This sample carries about 590,000 distinct CDR3 sequences, 15% to 19% of them seen once, and the ten largest clones take under 8%. The sample consisted of blood. Receptors originate from a woman aged 30 to 39 with Graves' hyperthyroidism.

The chain links TRBV5-4 to TRBJ2-1; 16 bases match TRBD2. CDR1 and CDR2 (germline): SGHNT, YYREEE (reference sequence). The V gene end was trimmed by 4 bases and the J gene end by 7 bases; junction bases not matched to a gene: 11. The CDR3 has 18 amino acids. CDR3: CASSPGLAGGLILNEQFF. The CDR3 DNA reads as TGTGCCAGCAGCCCGGGACTAGCGGGAGGGTTGATCCTAAATGAGCAGTTCTTC. The full variable domain, rest sourced from reference TRBV5-4 and TRBJ2-1, is ETGVTQSPTHLIKTRGQQVTLRCSSQSGHNTVSWYQQALGQGPQFIFQYYREEENGRGNFPPRFSGLQFPNYSSELNVNALELDDSALYLCASSPGLAGGLILNEQFFGPGTRLTVL.

This clonotype was counted at least ten times. The chain links TRBV28 to TRBJ2-7; 11 nucleotides match TRBD1. The germline V gene encodes CDR1 MDHEN and CDR2 SYDVKM. V dropped 7 bases and J dropped 3; count of bases not matched to a gene: 11. The CDR3 runs to 16 residues. CDR3 DNA sequence: TGTGCCAGCATGCTACTACCGGGACAGGGGGTCTACGAGCAGTACTTC. Translated, it gives CASMLLPGQGVYEQYF.

This clonotype came up many times. The CDR3 nucleotides read TGCAGTGCTACCTATACTGAAGCTTTCTTT. Protein product: CSATYTEAFF. The V gene is TRBV20-1, the J gene TRBJ1-1; D remains unclear. The CDR3 consists of 10 residues. V shed 4 bases and J shed 5 bases, with 5 bases lying between them. The germline gives CDR1 DFQATT, CDR2 SNEGSKA (reference sequence).

At least ten counts were recorded for this clonotype. The rearrangement uses TRBV10-3 and TRBJ2-1, with D maybe TRBD1 (7 bases). V gave up 4 bases and J gave up 5 bases, with 9 bases separating them. The CDR3 is 13 amino acids. The germline V gene has CDR1 ENHRY and CDR2 SYGVKD. DNA for the CDR3: TGTGCCATCAGTGGCAGGGGGGACAATGAGCAGTTCTTC. Its translation: CAISGRGDNEQFF.

This clonotype was recorded once. The J gene is TRBJ1-1, the V gene TRBV5-1; D possibly corresponds to TRBD1 (5 bases). Trimming left V 1 base short and J 2 bases short, with 12 bases between. CDR1 is SGHRS and CDR2 is YFSETQ in the germline V gene. This CDR3 has 15 residues. The CDR3 protein is CASSLSGRANTEAFF. The CDR3 DNA is TGCGCCAGCAGCTTGAGTGGCAGGGCTAACACTGAAGCTTTCTTT. The full variable domain, its missing parts supplied by reference TRBV5-1 and TRBJ1-1, is KAGVTQTPRYLIKTRGQQVTLSCSPISGHRSVSWYQQTPGQGLQFLFEYFSETQRNKGNFPGRFSGRQFSNSRSEMNVSTLELGDSALYLCASSLSGRANTEAFFGQGTRLTVV.

This clonotype showed up just a few times. The J gene is TRBJ2-1, the V gene TRBV11-2; 7 positions match TRBD2. The germline CDR1 and CDR2 sequences are SGHAT and FQNNGV. The CDR3 is 19 amino acids. With 5 bases clipped from V and 3 bases from J, the junction kept 19 bases outside the gene matches. CDR3 nucleotide sequence: TGTGCCAGCAGCCAAGATGGGCACTGGGGGGGGGTTAACTACAATGAGCAGTTCTTC. Protein product: CASSQDGHWGGVNYNEQFF.

This clonotype occurred a few times. This rearrangement joins TRBV5-1 to TRBJ1-2; 10 bases align to TRBD1. Germline lookup yields CDR1 SGHRS and CDR2 YFSETQ. The CDR3 covers 15 residues. V shed 0 bases and J 7 bases; nucleotides not matched to a gene: 6. The CDR3 protein is CASSLAGTGVSGYTF. The CDR3 coding sequence is TGCGCCAGCAGCTTGGCCGGGACAGGGGTGTCTGGCTACACCTTC.

This clonotype was picked up many times. This chain connects TRBV5-1 to TRBJ2-7; 9 bases line up with TRBD2. The V gene end was trimmed by 5 bases and the J gene end by 1 base; junction bases not matched to a gene: 4. Germline lookup yields CDR1 SGHRS and CDR2 YFSETQ. The CDR3 loop spans 14 amino acids. The CDR3 region has the DNA TGCGCCAGCAGTGCTAGCGGGATGTCCTACGAGCAGTACTTC. As protein: CASSASGMSYEQYF.

This chain connects TRBV11-1 to TRBJ2-1, with 11 positions matching TRBD2. V lost 5 bases, J lost 5 bases, and 8 bases stayed unmatched. From germline, CDR1 is SGHAT and CDR2 FQDESV (reference sequence). The CDR3 extends over 16 amino acids. The CDR3 nucleotides read TGTGCCAGCAGCCTCCGACTAGCGGGATACCACAATGAGCAGTTCTTC. The encoded protein is CASSLRLAGYHNEQFF.

This clonotype was observed many times. The V and J genes are TRBV30 and TRBJ2-5; 11 positions match TRBD2. Germline trimming cut 0 bases from V and 4 bases from J; bases unmatched to any gene: 10. This CDR3 is 17 amino acids long. From germline, CDR1 is GTSNPN and CDR2 SVGIG (reference sequence). CDR3 DNA: TGTGCCTGGAGTGTTACTAGCGGGAGATTCGGGGCAGAGACCCAGTACTTC. The encoded protein is CAWSVTSGRFGAETQYF.

This sequence joins TRBV28 and TRBJ2-7; perhaps TRBD2 as D (6 bases). CDR1 MDHEN and CDR2 SYDVKM come from the germline V gene. The CDR3 totals 15 residues. The V and J ends lost 5 bases and 3 bases respectively, with 17 bases between them. For the CDR3, the DNA is TGTGCCAGCAGTCCGGATGAGGACGGGGGCTACGAGCAGTACTTC. It codes for CASSPDEDGGYEQYF.

The sample holds a few counts of this clonotype. V gene TRBV5-6 combines with J gene TRBJ2-1; D remains ambiguous. Trimming cost V 0 bases and J 8 bases, with 18 bases left between them. This CDR3 is built from 16 residues. CDR1 is SGHDT, CDR2 YYEEEE, per germline. The CDR3 nucleotides are TGTGCCAGCAGCTTGGCACTGGGGTTGGCTGGTGATGAGCAGTTCTTC. Protein: CASSLALGLAGDEQFF.

This clonotype has at least ten counts. The genes are TRBV11-1 and TRBJ2-4; maybe TRBD1 (6 bases). The germline CDR1 and CDR2 sequences are SGHAT and FQDESV (reference sequence). V dropped 5 bases and J dropped 10 bases, with 18 bases sitting between them. CDR3 size: 14 residues. The CDR3 DNA follows: TGTGCCAGCAGCCCCAGCCTCCCACAGGGTATTCAGTACTTC. Amino acids: CASSPSLPQGIQYF. Drawing the rest from reference TRBV11-1 and TRBJ2-4, the complete variable domain is EAEVAQSPRYKITEKSQAVAFWCDPISGHATLYWYRQILGQGPELLVQFQDESVVDDSQLPKDRFSAERLKGVDSTLKIQPAELGDSAMYLCASSPSLPQGIQYFGAGTRLSVL.

This clonotype occurred many times. The CDR3: CSARDSRGGSSHNEQFF. As DNA, the CDR3 is TGCAGTGCTAGAGATTCAAGAGGAGGGAGTTCCCACAATGAGCAGTTCTTC. This sequence joins TRBV20-1 and TRBJ2-1; D perhaps matches TRBD2 (6 bases). Trimming removed 0 bases from V and 5 bases from J, with 20 bases in between. The CDR3 extends over 17 amino acids. The germline gives CDR1 DFQATT, CDR2 SNEGSKA (reference sequence).

The rearrangement links TRBV12-3 or TRBV12-4 to TRBJ1-1; perhaps TRBD1 as D (5 bases). The CDR3 has 17 amino acids. The V gene lost 2 bases and the J gene lost 0 bases, with 16 bases spanning the gap. CDR3 sequence reads: CASSLIRTGVMNTEAFF. The CDR3 region has the DNA TGTGCCAGCAGTTTAATCAGAACAGGCGTCATGAACACTGAAGCTTTCTTT.

There are many counts of this clonotype. The J gene is TRBJ2-1, the V gene TRBV7-2; unclear D gene. V lost 1 base to trimming and J lost 8 bases, with 15 bases between them. This CDR3 region has 15 residues. CDR1 and CDR2 (germline): SGHTA, FQGNSA. In DNA form, the CDR3 reads TGTGCCAGCAGCTTAGGGTCTAGTCGGTCCCATGAGCAGTTCTTC. Its translation is CASSLGSSRSHEQFF.

The gene calls are TRBV27 and TRBJ2-1, with D unresolved. V gave up 9 bases and J gave up 3 bases, with 9 bases separating them. The germline V gene encodes CDR1 MNHEY and CDR2 SMNVEV (reference sequence). This CDR3 has 12 amino acids. The CDR3 sequence: CASATLYNEQFF. CDR3 in DNA: TGTGCCAGTGCGACTCTCTACAATGAGCAGTTCTTC.

This clonotype was detected a few times. The V gene is TRBV18, the J gene TRBJ1-1, with 8 nucleotides matching TRBD1. Germline loops: CDR1 KGHSH, CDR2 LQKENI. The V gene end was trimmed by 1 base and the J gene end by 4 bases; junction bases not matched to a gene: 8. The length of the CDR3 is 16 residues. DNA for the CDR3: TGTGCCAGCTCACCACGACCATCAGGGGGCCCCACTGAAGCTTTCTTT. Residues: CASSPRPSGGPTEAFF.

The chain recombines TRBV7-2 with TRBJ2-1, with D unclear. The length of the CDR3 is 15 residues. V was shortened by 5 bases and J by 7 bases, with 18 bases between the two germline ends. Looked up from germline, CDR1 is SGHTA and CDR2 is FQGNSA. The CDR3 sequence: CASSHIAERRNEQFF. In nucleotides, the CDR3 is TGTGCCAGCAGCCATATCGCGGAAAGAAGGAATGAGCAGTTCTTC. The variable domain in full, completed from reference TRBV7-2 and TRBJ2-1, reads GAGVSQSPSNKVTEKGKDVELRCDPISGHTALYWYRQSLGQGLEFLIYFQGNSAPDKSGLPSDRFSAERTGGSVSTLTIQRTQQEDSAVYLCASSHIAERRNEQFFGPGTRLTVL.

There are many counts of this clonotype. CDR3 loop: CASRLHNEQFF. CDR3 coding DNA: TGTGCCAGCAGACTACACAATGAGCAGTTCTTC. The chain uses TRBV5-6 and TRBJ2-1; D gene unclear. Germline V lookup: CDR1 SGHDT, CDR2 YYEEEE. The CDR3 has 11 residues. V lost 5 bases, J lost 5 bases, and 5 bases lay in between.

The chain is built from TRBV29-1 and TRBJ1-2, with D perhaps TRBD1 (6 bases). The CDR3 has 13 residues. Trimming removed 7 bases from V and 4 bases from J, with 16 bases in between. CDR1 and CDR2 from the germline V gene are SQVTM and ANQGSEA. In nucleotides, the CDR3 is TGCAGCGCCAATCAACAGGGTGTCTATGGCTACACCTTC. This sequence encodes CSANQQGVYGYTF.

There are many counts of this clonotype. V and J are TRBV5-4 and TRBJ2-7, with 9 bases aligning to TRBD1. V shed 5 bases and J 5 bases; nucleotides not matched to a gene: 5. Germline CDR1 and CDR2: SGHNT and YYREEE (reference sequence). The CDR3 sequence is 13 residues long. DNA for the CDR3: TGTGCCAGCAGGGGGACAGGGAACCACGAGCAGTACTTC. Translation: CASRGTGNHEQYF. The full variable domain, its missing parts supplied by reference TRBV5-4 and TRBJ2-7, is ETGVTQSPTHLIKTRGQQVTLRCSSQSGHNTVSWYQQALGQGPQFIFQYYREEENGRGNFPPRFSGLQFPNYSSELNVNALELDDSALYLCASRGTGNHEQYFGPGTRLTVT.

This clonotype was counted ten times or more. The chain couples TRBV11-3 to TRBJ2-1; 8 nucleotides line up with TRBD2. The trim removed 5 bases at V and 6 bases at J, leaving 9 bases unmatched. This CDR3 region has 15 residues. CDR1 is SGHNT, CDR2 YENEEA, per germline. The CDR3 DNA follows: TGTGCCAGCAGCAAGGGGGGACTAGGTTCCAATGAGCAGTTCTTC. Its protein product is CASSKGGLGSNEQFF.

This clonotype was picked up many times. The chain's CDR3 is CASSPGQQNTEAFF. CDR3 nucleotides: TGTGCCAGCTCCCCGGGACAGCAGAACACTGAAGCTTTCTTT. This chain uses TRBV18 with TRBJ1-1, with TRBD1 matching 7 bases. Trimming at V came to 6 bases and at J to 1 base, leaving 5 bases not matched to a gene. CDR1 and CDR2 from the germline V gene are KGHSH and LQKENI. The CDR3 has 14 amino acids.

This clonotype was observed many times. The chain joins TRBV12-3 or TRBV12-4 to TRBJ2-1, with 7 bases matching TRBD2. Germline trimming cut 6 bases from V and 9 bases from J; bases unmatched to any gene: 8. The CDR3 totals 13 residues. CDR3 region: CASSYRGVGEQFF. CDR3 DNA sequence: TGTGCCAGCAGCTACCGGGGGGTGGGTGAGCAGTTCTTC.

This chain uses TRBV2 with TRBJ2-3; tentatively, D is TRBD2 (6 bases). CDR1 and CDR2 from the germline V gene are SNHLY and FYNNEI. The V gene lost 4 bases and the J gene lost 2 bases, with 13 bases spanning the gap. The CDR3 loop spans 15 amino acids. The CDR3 region is CASSVWAGPTDTQYF. The DNA for the CDR3 is TGTGCCAGCAGTGTCTGGGCGGGACCCACAGATACGCAGTATTTT.

In its sample, this clonotype was seen a few times. V gene TRBV11-2 combines with J gene TRBJ1-2; D is uncertain. The germline V and J ends were trimmed by 4 bases and 0 bases, with 21 bases remaining between them. Germline CDR1 reads SGHAT; CDR2 reads FQNNGV. The CDR3 runs 18 residues. CDR3 amino acids: CASSSIREIAETNYGYTF. The CDR3 nucleotides are TGTGCCAGCAGCTCTATTAGAGAAATCGCAGAGACTAACTATGGCTACACCTTC.

The chain recombines TRBV10-3 with TRBJ2-1; 10 bases map to TRBD2. The CDR3 has 16 residues. V shed 0 bases and J 9 bases; nucleotides not matched to a gene: 8. The germline CDR1 and CDR2 sequences are ENHRY and SYGVKD. CDR3 DNA sequence: TGTGCCATCAGTGAGTCGGGGGGACTAGCGAGCTCTGAGCAGTTCTTC. Its translation is CAISESGGLASSEQFF.

The chain is built from TRBV2 and TRBJ2-1; D not certain. There are 10 residues in the CDR3. V lost 4 bases and J lost 12, with 7 bases in between. Germline CDR1 and CDR2: SNHLY and FYNNEI. DNA for the CDR3: TGTGCCAGCAGTGGGTCGGGGCAGTTCTTC. Amino acid sequence: CASSGSGQFF.

This clonotype was counted a few times. V and J are TRBV5-1 and TRBJ2-2, with 7 positions matching TRBD1. Germline loops: CDR1 SGHRS, CDR2 YFSETQ. Trimming removed 2 bases from V and 6 bases from J; junction bases left unmatched: 4. CDR3 length: 14 amino acids. The CDR3 sequence is CASSFTRGSGELFF. The CDR3 coding sequence is TGCGCCAGCAGCTTCACCAGGGGGTCCGGGGAGCTGTTTTTT.

This clonotype was recorded at least ten times. This chain connects TRBV6-1 to TRBJ2-1; D not resolved. The CDR3 runs to 15 residues. Germline CDR1 MNHNS, CDR2 SASEGT. V was shortened by 6 bases and J by 7 bases, with 19 bases between the two germline ends. As DNA, the CDR3 is TGTGCCAGCAGCTCCCCACCCCCCGGCTGGAATGAGCAGTTCTTC. Protein product: CASSSPPPGWNEQFF.